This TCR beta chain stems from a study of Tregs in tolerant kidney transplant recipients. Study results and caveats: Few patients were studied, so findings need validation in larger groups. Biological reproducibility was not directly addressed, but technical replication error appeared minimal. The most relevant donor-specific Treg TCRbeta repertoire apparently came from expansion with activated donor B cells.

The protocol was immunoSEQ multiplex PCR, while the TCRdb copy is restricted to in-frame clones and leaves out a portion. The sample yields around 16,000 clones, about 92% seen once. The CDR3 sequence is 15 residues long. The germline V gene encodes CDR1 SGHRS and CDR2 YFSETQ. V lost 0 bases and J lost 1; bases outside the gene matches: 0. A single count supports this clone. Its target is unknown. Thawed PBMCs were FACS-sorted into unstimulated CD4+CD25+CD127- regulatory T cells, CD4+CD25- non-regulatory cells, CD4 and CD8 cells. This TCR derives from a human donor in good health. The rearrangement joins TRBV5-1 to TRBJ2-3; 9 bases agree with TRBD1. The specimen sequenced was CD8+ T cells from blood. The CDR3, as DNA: TGCGCCAGCAGCTTGGGACAGGGGGGCACAGATACGCAGTATTTT. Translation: CASSLGQGGTDTQYF.